The 9 T cell receptor beta chains below were found in one sample sequenced in a study of identical twins. TCRdb re-derived calls from the 5' RACE reads in MiXCR, one entry per CDR3 protein. Of approximately 190,000 distinct CDR3 sequences in the sample, about a sixth were seen once. A further study also used this sample, focusing on T cells expressing NK-cell markers.

Sample: CD8+ T cells sorted from blood. These receptors came from a woman between 18 and 29 years old in good health.

This chain links TRBV7-9 with TRBJ2-6; D not certain. CDR1 and CDR2 (germline): SEHNR, FQNEAQ (reference sequence). Trimming took off 7 bases at V and 7 bases at J, with 14 bases between the two ends. The CDR3 runs to 14 residues. The CDR3 bases are TGTGCCAGCAATCCGTCGATGGAAGCCAACGTCCTGACTTTC. Protein product: CASNPSMEANVLTF.

The V and J genes are TRBV9 and TRBJ2-7; 7 bases are shared with TRBD2. Trimming cost V 4 bases and J 2 bases; bases outside gene matches: 6. This CDR3 is built from 14 residues. Looked up from germline, CDR1 is SGDLS and CDR2 is YYNGEE. The CDR3 here is CASSPEAGTYEQYF. The CDR3 region has the DNA TGTGCCAGCAGCCCGGAAGCGGGGACCTACGAGCAGTACTTC.

The rearrangement joins TRBV9 to TRBJ2-7; the D gene is possibly TRBD1 (6 bases). Germline-derived CDR1 and CDR2 are SGDLS and YYNGEE. Trimming took 1 base from V and 5 from J, leaving 16 bases between them. The CDR3 spans 15 residues. The CDR3 DNA reads as TGTGCCAGCAGCGTATATTGGCAGGGGACCGACGAGCAGTACTTC. As protein: CASSVYWQGTDEQYF.

The chain combines TRBV19 with TRBJ2-7, with no clear D. Trimming removed 5 bases at V and 5 bases at J, with 1 base between. The CDR3 contains 9 residues. The germline CDR1 and CDR2 sequences are LNHDA and SQIVND (reference sequence). In DNA form, the CDR3 reads TGTGCCAGTAGTGACGAGCAGTACTTC. Translated, it gives CASSDEQYF.

A few counts support this clonotype. This chain uses TRBV12-3 or TRBV12-4 with TRBJ2-2, with D perhaps matching TRBD2 (6 bases). Trimming removed 10 bases at V and 6 bases at J, with 18 bases between. The CDR3 runs to 14 residues. The DNA for the CDR3 is TGTGCCAACTCCCGACTAGGTGGGGCCGGGGAGCTGTTTTTT. This encodes CANSRLGGAGELFF.

This clonotype was recorded a few times. The CDR3 reads CASSNTGTHSYEQYF. DNA of the CDR3: TGTGCCAGCAGTAACACCGGGACACACTCCTACGAGCAGTACTTC. The V call is TRBV11-2, the J call TRBJ2-7; tentative D call: TRBD1 (6 bases). The length of the CDR3 is 15 residues. V was trimmed by 6 bases and J by 0 bases, leaving 15 bases between them. Germline CDR1 is SGHAT and CDR2 is FQNNGV.

This rearrangement joins TRBV9 to TRBJ2-7; D is unresolved. V was clipped by 3 bases and J by 2 bases, with 18 bases between them. The CDR3 is made up of 16 amino acids. Germline V gives CDR1 SGDLS, CDR2 YYNGEE. The CDR3 region has the DNA TGTGCCAGCAGCGCCCTTTCCAACCCCCCTCCCTACGAGCAGTACTTC. It codes for CASSALSNPPPYEQYF.

For this clonotype: A read error may account for a junction end that differs from germline. The rearrangement uses TRBV5-6 and TRBJ2-1; D unresolved. The CDR3 spans 13 residues. Germline lookup yields CDR1 SGHDT and CDR2 YYEEEE. The CDR3 is CASSFGADPTSLF. The CDR3 coding sequence is TGTGCCAGCAGCTTTGGTGCGGACCCTACCTCGCTCTTC.

The genes are TRBV11-2 and TRBJ2-3; TRBD2 agrees at 8 bases. Germline lookup yields CDR1 SGHAT and CDR2 FQNNGV. V lost 5 bases to trimming and J lost 2 bases; unmatched junction nucleotides: 15. The length of the CDR3 is 18 residues. The CDR3 region has the DNA TGTGCCAGCAGCCCAGATGGGCGGGAGGACCTCCTCACAGATACGCAGTATTTT. Protein: CASSPDGREDLLTDTQYF.